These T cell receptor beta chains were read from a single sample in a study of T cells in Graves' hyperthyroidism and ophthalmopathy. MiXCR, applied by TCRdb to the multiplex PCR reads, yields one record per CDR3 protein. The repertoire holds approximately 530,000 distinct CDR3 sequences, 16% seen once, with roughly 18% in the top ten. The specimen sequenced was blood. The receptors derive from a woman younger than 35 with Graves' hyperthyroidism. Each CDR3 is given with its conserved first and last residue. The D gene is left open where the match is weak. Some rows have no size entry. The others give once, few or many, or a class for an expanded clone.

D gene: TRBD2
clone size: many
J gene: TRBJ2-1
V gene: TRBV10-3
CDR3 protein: CAIMGTSGRSNEQFF
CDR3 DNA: TGTGCCATCATGGGAACTAGCGGGAGGTCCAATGAGCAGTTCTTC

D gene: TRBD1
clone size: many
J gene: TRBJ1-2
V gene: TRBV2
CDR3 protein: CASSEARGQGAGGYTF
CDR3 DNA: TGTGCCAGCAGTGAAGCGCGGGGACAGGGGGCAGGAGGCTACACCTTC

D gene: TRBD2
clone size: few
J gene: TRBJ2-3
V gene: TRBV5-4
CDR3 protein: CASSFGSGNVLNTQYF
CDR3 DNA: TGTGCCAGCAGCTTCGGTAGCGGGAACGTCTTGAATACGCAGTATTTT

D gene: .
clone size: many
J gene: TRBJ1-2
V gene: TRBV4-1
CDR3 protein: CASSQVPRRGDGNYGYTF
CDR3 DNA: TGCGCCAGCAGCCAAGTACCCCGACGAGGAGACGGGAACTATGGCTACACCTTC

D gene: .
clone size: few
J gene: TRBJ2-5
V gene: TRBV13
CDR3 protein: CASSFSEYQETQYF
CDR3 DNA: TGTGCCAGCAGCTTCAGCGAATACCAAGAGACCCAGTACTTC

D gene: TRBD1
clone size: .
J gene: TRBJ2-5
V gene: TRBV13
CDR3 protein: CASSPRDRGYQETQYF
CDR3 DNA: TGTGCCAGCAGCCCTAGGGACAGGGGGTACCAAGAGACCCAGTACTTC

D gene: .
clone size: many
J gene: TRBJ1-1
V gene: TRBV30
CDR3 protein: CAWSFRGNTEAFF
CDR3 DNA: TGTGCCTGGAGTTTCCGGGGTAACACTGAAGCTTTCTTT

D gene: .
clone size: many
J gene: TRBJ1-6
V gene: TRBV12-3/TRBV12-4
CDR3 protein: CASSPRDTNNSPLHF
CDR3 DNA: TGTGCCAGCAGCCCCCGGGACACCAATAATTCACCCCTCCACTTT

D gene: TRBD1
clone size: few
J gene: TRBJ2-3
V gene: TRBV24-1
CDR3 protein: CATSDPGQGATDTQYF
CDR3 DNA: TGTGCCACCAGTGATCCTGGACAGGGGGCTACAGATACGCAGTATTTT

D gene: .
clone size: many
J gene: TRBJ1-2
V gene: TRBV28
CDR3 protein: CASRKPPSEGYTF
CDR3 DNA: TGTGCCAGCAGAAAACCCCCCAGTGAAGGCTACACCTTC

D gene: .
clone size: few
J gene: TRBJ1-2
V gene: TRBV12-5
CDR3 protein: CASGLIGFGPGKNGYTF
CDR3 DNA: TGTGCTAGTGGTTTGATAGGGTTTGGCCCGGGCAAGAATGGCTACACCTTC

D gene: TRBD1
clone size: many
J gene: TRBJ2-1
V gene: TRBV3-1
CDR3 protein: CASSPRQGSAYNEQFF
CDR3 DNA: TGTGCCAGCAGCCCAAGACAGGGTAGCGCCTACAATGAGCAGTTCTTC

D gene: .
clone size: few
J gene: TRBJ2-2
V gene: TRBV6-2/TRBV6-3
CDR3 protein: CASRLTYPGELFF
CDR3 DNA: TGTGCCAGCAGGCTGACTTATCCCGGGGAGCTGTTTTTT

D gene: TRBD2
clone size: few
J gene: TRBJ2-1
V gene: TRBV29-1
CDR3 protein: CSAEITRGRAGEQFF
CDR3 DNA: TGCAGCGCTGAAATAACTCGCGGGAGGGCAGGTGAGCAGTTCTTC

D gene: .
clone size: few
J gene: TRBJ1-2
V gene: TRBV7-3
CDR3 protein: CASSSEGGYGYTF
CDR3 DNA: TGTGCCAGCAGCTCCGAGGGTGGCTATGGCTACACCTTC

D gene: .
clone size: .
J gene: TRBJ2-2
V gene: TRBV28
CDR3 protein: CASSLLVEFANTGELFF
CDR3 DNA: TGTGCCAGCAGTTTATTAGTCGAGTTCGCGAACACCGGGGAGCTGTTTTTT

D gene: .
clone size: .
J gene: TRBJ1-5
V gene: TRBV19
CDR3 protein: CASSIPVRMDRQPQHF
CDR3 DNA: TGTGCCAGTAGTATACCAGTCAGGATGGATCGTCAGCCCCAGCATTTT

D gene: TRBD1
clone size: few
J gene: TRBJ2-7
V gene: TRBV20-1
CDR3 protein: CSALGQGEQYF
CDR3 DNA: TGCAGTGCTCTAGGACAGGGCGAACAGTACTTC

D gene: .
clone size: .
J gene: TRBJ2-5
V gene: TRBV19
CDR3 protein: CASSVAGTETQYF
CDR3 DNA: TGTGCCAGTAGTGTTGCAGGGACCGAGACCCAGTACTTC

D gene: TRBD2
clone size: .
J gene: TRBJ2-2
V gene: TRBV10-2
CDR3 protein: CAIVGRASGELFF
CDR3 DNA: TGCGCCATCGTCGGGAGGGCCTCCGGGGAGCTGTTTTTT

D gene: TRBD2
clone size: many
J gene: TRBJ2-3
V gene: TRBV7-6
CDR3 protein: CASSLAAGGGDTQYF
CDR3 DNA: TGTGCCAGCAGCTTAGCAGCCGGGGGAGGGGATACGCAGTATTTT

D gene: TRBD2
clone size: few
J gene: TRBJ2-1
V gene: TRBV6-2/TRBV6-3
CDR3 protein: CASSQLAGGPVNEQFF
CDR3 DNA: TGTGCCAGCAGTCAACTAGCGGGAGGGCCCGTAAATGAGCAGTTCTTC

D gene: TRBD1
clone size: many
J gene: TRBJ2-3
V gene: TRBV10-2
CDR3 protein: CASRETGSSTDTQYF
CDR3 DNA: TGCGCCAGCAGAGAGACAGGGTCTAGCACAGATACGCAGTATTTT

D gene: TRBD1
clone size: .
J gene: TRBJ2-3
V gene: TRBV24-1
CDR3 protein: CATETGPVQYF
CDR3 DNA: TGTGCCACCGAGACAGGGCCGGTGCAGTATTTT

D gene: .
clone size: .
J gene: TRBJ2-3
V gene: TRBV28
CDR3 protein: CATTGAHTDTQYF
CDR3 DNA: TGTGCCACTACCGGGGCCCACACAGATACGCAGTATTTT

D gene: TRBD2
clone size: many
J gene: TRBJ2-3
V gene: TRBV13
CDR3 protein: CASSRVRGGGAMVSDTQYF
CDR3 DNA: TGTGCCAGCAGCCGCGTGCGGGGCGGGGGGGCCATGGTGTCAGATACGCAGTATTTT

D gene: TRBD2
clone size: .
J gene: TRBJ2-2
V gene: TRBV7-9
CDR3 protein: CASSVALAGGNTGELFF
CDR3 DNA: TGTGCCAGCAGCGTCGCCCTAGCGGGAGGAAACACCGGGGAGCTGTTTTTT

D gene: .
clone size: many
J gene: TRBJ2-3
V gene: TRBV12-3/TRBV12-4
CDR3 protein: CASSFSVDTQYF
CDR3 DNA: TGTGCCAGCAGTTTTAGCGTAGATACGCAGTATTTT

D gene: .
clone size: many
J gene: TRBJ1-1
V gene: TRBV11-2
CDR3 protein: CASSLGHHLEAFF
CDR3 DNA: TGTGCCAGCAGCCTCGGACACCACCTTGAAGCTTTCTTT

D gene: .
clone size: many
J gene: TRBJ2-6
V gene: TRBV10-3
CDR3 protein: CAISESADAGANVLTF
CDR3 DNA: TGTGCCATCAGTGAGTCTGCTGACGCGGGGGCCAACGTCCTGACTTTC

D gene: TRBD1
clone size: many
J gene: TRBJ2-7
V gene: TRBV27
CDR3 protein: CASTRDRVRYEQYF
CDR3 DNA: TGTGCCAGCACCCGGGACAGGGTCCGATACGAGCAGTACTTC

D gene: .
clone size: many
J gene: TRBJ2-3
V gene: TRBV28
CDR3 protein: CASSPRRAVIGTDTQYF
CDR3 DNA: TGTGCCAGCAGTCCCCGGAGGGCCGTCATTGGGACAGATACGCAGTATTTT

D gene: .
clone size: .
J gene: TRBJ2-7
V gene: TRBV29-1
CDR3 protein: CSVDSPEGYEQYF
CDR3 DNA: TGCAGCGTTGACAGTCCAGAGGGCTACGAGCAGTACTTC

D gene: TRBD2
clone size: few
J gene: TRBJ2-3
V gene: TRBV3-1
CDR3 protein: CASSPQLAASTDTQYF
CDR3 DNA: TGTGCCAGCAGCCCCCAACTAGCGGCTAGCACAGATACGCAGTATTTT

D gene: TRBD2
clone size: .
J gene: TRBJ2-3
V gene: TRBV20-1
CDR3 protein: CSAKLAGGLGTDTQYF
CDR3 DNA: TGCAGTGCTAAGTTAGCGGGGGGGCTCGGCACAGATACGCAGTATTTT

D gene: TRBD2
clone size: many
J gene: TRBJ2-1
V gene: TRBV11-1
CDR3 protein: CASSSLTSGSWYEQFF
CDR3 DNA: TGTGCCAGCAGCTCGCTGACTAGCGGGAGCTGGTATGAGCAGTTCTTC

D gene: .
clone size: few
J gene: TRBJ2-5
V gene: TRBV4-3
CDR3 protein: CASSQEFYPSRETQYF
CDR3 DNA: TGCGCCAGCAGCCAAGAATTTTACCCATCCAGGGAGACCCAGTACTTC

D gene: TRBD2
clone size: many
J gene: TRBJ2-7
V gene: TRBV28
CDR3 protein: CASSLGASGEQYF
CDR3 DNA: TGTGCCAGCAGTTTAGGGGCTAGCGGCGAGCAGTACTTC

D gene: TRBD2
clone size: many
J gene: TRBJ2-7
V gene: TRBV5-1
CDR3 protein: CASSLGLAGAFYEQYF
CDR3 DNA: TGCGCCAGCAGCTTGGGACTAGCGGGTGCTTTCTACGAGCAGTACTTC

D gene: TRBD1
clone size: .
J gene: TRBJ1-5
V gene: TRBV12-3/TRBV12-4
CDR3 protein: CASSSRTGGEVQPQHF
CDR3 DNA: TGTGCCAGCAGTTCGAGGACAGGGGGCGAGGTTCAGCCCCAGCATTTT

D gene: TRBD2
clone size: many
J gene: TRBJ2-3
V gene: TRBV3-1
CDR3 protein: CASSQVGGGALHTQYF
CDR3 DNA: TGTGCCAGCAGCCAAGTGGGGGGAGGGGCGCTCCATACGCAGTATTTT

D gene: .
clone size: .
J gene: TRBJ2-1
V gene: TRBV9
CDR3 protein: CASSVVGTFYNEQFF
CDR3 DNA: TGTGCCAGCAGCGTAGTCGGGACCTTCTACAATGAGCAGTTCTTC

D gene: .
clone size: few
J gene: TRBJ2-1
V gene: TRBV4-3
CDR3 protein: CASSPVGRLSSYNEQFF
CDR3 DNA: TGCGCCAGCAGCCCGGTGGGACGACTAAGCTCCTACAATGAGCAGTTCTTC

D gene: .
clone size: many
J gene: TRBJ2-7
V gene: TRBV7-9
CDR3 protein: CASSPEGEQYF
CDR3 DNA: TGTGCCAGCAGCCCGGAAGGGGAGCAGTACTTC

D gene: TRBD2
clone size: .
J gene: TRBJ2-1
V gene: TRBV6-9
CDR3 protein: CASSLRSGRVLGYNEQFF
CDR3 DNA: TGTGCCAGCAGCTTACGGAGCGGGAGGGTTCTAGGGTACAATGAGCAGTTCTTC

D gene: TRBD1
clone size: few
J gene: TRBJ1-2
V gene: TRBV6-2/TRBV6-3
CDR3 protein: CASRPPGTGTIYGYTF
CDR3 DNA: TGTGCCAGCAGACCCCCCGGGACAGGGACTATTTATGGCTACACCTTC

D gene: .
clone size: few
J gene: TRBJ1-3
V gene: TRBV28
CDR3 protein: CASSLPGQPQNTIYF
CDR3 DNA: TGTGCCAGCAGTTTACCAGGACAGCCTCAGAACACCATATATTTT

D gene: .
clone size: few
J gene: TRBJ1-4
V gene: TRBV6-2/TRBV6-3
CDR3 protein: CASEGHPNEKLFF
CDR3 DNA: TGTGCCAGCGAGGGACATCCGAATGAAAAACTGTTTTTT

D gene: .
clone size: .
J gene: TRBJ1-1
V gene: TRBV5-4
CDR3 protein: CASSHKLQNTEAFF
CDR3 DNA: TGTGCCAGCAGCCATAAACTTCAGAACACTGAAGCTTTCTTT